This T cell receptor (beta chain) was sequenced for a study of human T cells and chemical hapten exposure. Using its own MiXCR run on the RACE reads, TCRdb lists one record per CDR3 protein. Seen here are about 61,000 distinct CDR3 sequences, about 7% observed once, and the top ten hold under 2%. Time point given: pre-sensitization, week 0. Noted treatment: therapeutic diphenylcyclopropenone sensitization with weekly scalp DPC. This CDR3 spans 13 amino acids. Trimming shortened V by 6 bases and J by 4 bases, and 12 bases separated the two germline ends. This clonotype was seen repeatedly, ten times or more.

The V call is TRBV12-3 or TRBV12-4, the J call TRBJ1-1, with no clear D. The sequencing here drew on whole blood, taken in connection with sensitization to the hapten diphenylcyclopropenone (DPC). The source is a woman aged 25 to 39 with alopecia areata. Some clones in this sample may be carry-over from other donors' samples. CDR3 in DNA: TGTGCCAGCAGCTCTCAGGAGGGCACTGAAGCTTTCTTT. It codes for CASSSQEGTEAFF.